These 2 T cell receptor beta chains came from one sample sequenced in a study of control samples from healthy donors and cancer patients. Clones were sequenced by immunoSEQ multiplex PCR, and TCRdb holds only the in-frame ones, with some missing. This table has some 140,000 clones, 90% to 95% appearing once. Sequenced input: blood. These receptors came from a man in his forties or fifties in good health.

The chain is built from TRBV5-1 and TRBJ1-3, with TRBD1 matching over 7 bases. The J segment lost 3 bases and the V segment lost 4 bases, leaving 7 bases of the junction unmatched. The CDR3 is 15 amino acids. Germline CDR1 is SGHRS and CDR2 is YFSETQ. The chain's CDR3 is CASSVTGWDGNTIYF. CDR3 DNA sequence: TGCGCCAGCAGCGTGACAGGGTGGGATGGAAACACCATATATTTT.

This rearrangement joins TRBV28 to TRBJ1-1; D is uncertain. The V gene's germline CDR1 is MDHEN and CDR2 SYDVKM. Trimming removed 2 bases at V and 2 bases at J, with 9 bases between. This CDR3 has 14 amino acids. The chain's CDR3 is CASSLGPINTEAFF. The CDR3 DNA reads TGTGCCAGCAGTTTAGGACCGATTAACACTGAAGCTTTCTTT.